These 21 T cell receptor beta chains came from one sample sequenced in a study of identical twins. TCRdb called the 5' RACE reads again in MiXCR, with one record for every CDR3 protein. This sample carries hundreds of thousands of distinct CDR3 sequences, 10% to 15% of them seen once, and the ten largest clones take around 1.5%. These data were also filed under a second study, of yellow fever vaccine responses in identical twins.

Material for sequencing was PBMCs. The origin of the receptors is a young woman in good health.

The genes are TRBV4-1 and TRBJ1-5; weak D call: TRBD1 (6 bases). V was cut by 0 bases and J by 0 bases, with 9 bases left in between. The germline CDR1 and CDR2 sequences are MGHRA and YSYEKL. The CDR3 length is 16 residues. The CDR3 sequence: CASSQEEGDSNQPQHF. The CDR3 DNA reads TGCGCCAGCAGCCAAGAGGAGGGGGATAGCAATCAGCCCCAGCATTTT.

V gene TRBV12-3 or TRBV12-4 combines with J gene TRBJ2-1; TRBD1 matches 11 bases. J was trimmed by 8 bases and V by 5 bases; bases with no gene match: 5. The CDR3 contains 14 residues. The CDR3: CASSPGTGGYEQFF. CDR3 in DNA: TGTGCCAGCAGTCCCGGGACAGGGGGATATGAGCAGTTCTTC.

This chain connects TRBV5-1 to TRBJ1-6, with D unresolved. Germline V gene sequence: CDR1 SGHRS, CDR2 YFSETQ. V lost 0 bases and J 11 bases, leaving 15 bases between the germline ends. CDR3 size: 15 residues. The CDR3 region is CASSLGVLGVAPLHF. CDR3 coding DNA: TGCGCCAGCAGCTTGGGAGTACTCGGAGTGGCACCCCTCCACTTT.

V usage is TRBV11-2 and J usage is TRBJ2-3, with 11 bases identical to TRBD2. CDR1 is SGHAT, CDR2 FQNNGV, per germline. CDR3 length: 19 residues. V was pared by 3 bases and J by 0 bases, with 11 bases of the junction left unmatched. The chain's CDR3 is CASSFRLAGTSTSTDTQYF. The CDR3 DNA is TGTGCCAGCAGCTTTCGACTAGCGGGGACCTCAACTAGCACAGATACGCAGTATTTT.

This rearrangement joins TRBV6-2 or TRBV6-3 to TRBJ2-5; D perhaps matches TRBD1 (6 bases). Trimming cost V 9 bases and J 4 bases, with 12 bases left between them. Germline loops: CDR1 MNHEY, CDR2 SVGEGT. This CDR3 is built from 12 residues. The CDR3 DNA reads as TGTGCCAGTACTCAGGGGCGAGAGACCCAGTACTTC. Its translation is CASTQGRETQYF.

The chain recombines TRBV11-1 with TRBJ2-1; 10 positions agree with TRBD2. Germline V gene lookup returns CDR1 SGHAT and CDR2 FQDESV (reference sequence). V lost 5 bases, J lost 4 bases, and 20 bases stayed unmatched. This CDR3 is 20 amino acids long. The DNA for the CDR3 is TGTGCCAGCAGCCAGACAGGGGTTCCTAGCGGGAGAATATCTTACAATGAGCAGTTCTTC. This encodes CASSQTGVPSGRISYNEQFF.

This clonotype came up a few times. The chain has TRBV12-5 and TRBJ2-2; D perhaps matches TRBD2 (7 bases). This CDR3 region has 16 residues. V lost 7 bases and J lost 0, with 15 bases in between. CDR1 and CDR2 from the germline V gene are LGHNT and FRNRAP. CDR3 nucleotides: TGTGCTAGTGCCAAAGGGGGGGTCGCGAACACCGGGGAGCTGTTTTTT. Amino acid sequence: CASAKGGVANTGELFF.

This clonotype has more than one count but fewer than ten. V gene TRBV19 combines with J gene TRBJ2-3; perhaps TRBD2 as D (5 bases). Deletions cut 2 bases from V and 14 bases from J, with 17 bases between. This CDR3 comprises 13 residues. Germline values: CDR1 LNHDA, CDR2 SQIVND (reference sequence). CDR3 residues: CASSISTSDVRYF. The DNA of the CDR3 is TGTGCCAGTAGTATATCCACTAGTGACGTTCGGTATTTT.

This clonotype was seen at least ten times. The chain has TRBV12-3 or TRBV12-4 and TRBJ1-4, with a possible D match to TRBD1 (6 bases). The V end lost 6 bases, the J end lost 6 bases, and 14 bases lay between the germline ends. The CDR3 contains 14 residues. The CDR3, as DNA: TGTGCCAGCAGAAATACAGGGTTGGATGAAAAACTGTTTTTT. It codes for CASRNTGLDEKLFF.

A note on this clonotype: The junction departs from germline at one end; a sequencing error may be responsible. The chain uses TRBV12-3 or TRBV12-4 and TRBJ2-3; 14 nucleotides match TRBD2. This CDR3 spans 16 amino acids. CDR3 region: CPSSQTSGRAGDTQYF. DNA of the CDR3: TGTCCCAGCAGTCAGACTAGCGGGAGGGCCGGCGATACGCAGTATTTT.

The chain's CDR3 is CASSAKREMGQETQYF. In DNA form, the CDR3 reads TGTGCCAGCAGTGCCAAGCGGGAGATGGGCCAAGAGACCCAGTACTTC. This chain links TRBV25-1 with TRBJ2-5, with TRBD2 matching over 8 bases. Germline CDR1 reads MGHDK; CDR2 reads SYGVNS. J was trimmed by 1 base and V by 4 bases; bases with no gene match: 8. This CDR3 spans 16 amino acids.

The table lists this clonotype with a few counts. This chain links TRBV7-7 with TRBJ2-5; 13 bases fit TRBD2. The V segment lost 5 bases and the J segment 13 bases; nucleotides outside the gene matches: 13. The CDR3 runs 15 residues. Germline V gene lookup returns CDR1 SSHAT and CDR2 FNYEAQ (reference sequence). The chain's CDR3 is CASSARGTSGDYWYF. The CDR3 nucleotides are TGTGCCAGCAGCGCTAGGGGGACTAGCGGGGACTATTGGTACTTC.

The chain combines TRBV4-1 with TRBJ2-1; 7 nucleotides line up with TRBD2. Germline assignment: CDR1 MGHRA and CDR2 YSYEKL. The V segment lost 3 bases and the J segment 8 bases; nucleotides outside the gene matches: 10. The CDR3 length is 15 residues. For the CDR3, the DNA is TGCGCCAGCAGCCAGCGGGACTATCGCCTTGATGAGCAGTTCTTC. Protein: CASSQRDYRLDEQFF.

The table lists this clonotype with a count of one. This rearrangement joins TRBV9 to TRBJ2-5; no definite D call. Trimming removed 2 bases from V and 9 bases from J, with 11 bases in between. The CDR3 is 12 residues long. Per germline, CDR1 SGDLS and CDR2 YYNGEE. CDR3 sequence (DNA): TGTGCCAGCAGCGTTACGACCCAGGCCCAGTACTTC. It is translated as CASSVTTQAQYF.

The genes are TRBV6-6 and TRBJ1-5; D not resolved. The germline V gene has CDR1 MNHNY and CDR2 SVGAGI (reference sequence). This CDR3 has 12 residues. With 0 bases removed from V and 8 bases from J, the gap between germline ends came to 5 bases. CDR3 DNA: TGTGCCAGCAGTTACTCGGGGAAGCCCCAGCATTTT. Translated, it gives CASSYSGKPQHF.

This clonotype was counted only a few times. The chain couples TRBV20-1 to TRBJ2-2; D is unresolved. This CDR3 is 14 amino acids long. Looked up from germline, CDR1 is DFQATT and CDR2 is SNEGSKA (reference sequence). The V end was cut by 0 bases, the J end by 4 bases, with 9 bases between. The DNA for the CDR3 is TGCAGTGCTAGAGATTGGGCAAGCACCGGGGAGCTGTTTTTT. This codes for CSARDWASTGELFF.

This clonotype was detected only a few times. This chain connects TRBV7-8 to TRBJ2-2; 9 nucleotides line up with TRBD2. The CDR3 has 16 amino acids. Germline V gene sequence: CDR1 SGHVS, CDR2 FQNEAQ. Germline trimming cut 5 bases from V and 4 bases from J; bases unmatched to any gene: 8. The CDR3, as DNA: TGTGCCAGCAGCGAGCGGGGGGCGGGAGGCACCGGGGAGCTGTTTTTT. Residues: CASSERGAGGTGELFF. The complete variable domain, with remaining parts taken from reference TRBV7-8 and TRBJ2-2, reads GAGVSQSPRYKVAKRGQDVALRCDPISGHVSLFWYQQALGQGPEFLTYFQNEAQLDKSGLPSDRFFAERPEGSVSTLKIQRTQQEDSAVYLCASSERGAGGTGELFFGEGSRLTVL.

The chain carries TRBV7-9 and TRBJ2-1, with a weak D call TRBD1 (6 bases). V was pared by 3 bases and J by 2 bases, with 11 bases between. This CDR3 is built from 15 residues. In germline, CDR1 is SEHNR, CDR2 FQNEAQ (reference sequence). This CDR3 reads CASSFPGQTYNEQFF. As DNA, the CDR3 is TGTGCCAGCAGCTTCCCGGGACAAACCTACAATGAGCAGTTCTTC.

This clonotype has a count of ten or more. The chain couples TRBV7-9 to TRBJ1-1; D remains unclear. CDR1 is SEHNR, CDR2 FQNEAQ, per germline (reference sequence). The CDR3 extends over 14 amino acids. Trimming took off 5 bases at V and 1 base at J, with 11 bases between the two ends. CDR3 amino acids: CASSPTPGNTEAFF. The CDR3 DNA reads TGTGCCAGCAGCCCAACCCCAGGGAACACTGAAGCTTTCTTT. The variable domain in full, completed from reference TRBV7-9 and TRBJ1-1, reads DTGVSQNPRHKITKRGQNVTFRCDPISEHNRLYWYRQTLGQGPEFLTYFQNEAQLEKSRLLSDRFSAERPKGSFSTLEIQRTEQGDSAMYLCASSPTPGNTEAFFGQGTRLTVV.

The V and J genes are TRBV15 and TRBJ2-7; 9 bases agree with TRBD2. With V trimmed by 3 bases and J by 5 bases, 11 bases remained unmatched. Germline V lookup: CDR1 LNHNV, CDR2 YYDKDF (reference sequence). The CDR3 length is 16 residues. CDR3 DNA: TGTGCCACCAGCAGCGAGCGGGAGGTCGTTTCCCACGAGCAGTACTTC. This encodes CATSSEREVVSHEQYF. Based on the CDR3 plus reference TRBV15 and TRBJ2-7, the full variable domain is DAMVIQNPRYQVTQFGKPVTLSCSQTLNHNVMYWYQQKSSQAPKLLFHYYDKDFNNEADTPDNFQSRRPNTSFCFLDIRSPGLGDTAMYLCATSSEREVVSHEQYFGPGTRLTVT.

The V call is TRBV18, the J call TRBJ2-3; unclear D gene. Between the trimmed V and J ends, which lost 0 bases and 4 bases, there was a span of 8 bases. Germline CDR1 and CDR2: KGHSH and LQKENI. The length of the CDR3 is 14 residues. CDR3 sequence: CASSPPRPADTQYF. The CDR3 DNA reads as TGTGCCAGCTCACCACCTCGTCCGGCAGATACGCAGTATTTT.